There are many counts of the clone carrying this TCR beta chain. Its antigen remains unidentified. This entry belongs to a study of T-cell reconstitution after alpha-beta-depleted transplantation in children. The library targeted TCRbeta and was prepared with unique molecular identifiers. TCRdb reanalysed the PCR reads using MiXCR and keeps one entry per CDR3 protein. In the table there are 250,000 or so distinct CDR3 sequences, roughly 8.2% of which are singletons. Notes on the study in general: The authors attributed T-cell counts and diversity one year after transplant mostly to newly produced T cells. Day-60 TCRbeta diversity that was high in some patients was derived from surviving recipient T cells and thymic progenitors.

The CDR3 sequence is 14 residues long. V dropped 4 bases and J dropped 2; count of bases not matched to a gene: 4. The sample here was PBMCs, mostly from graft donor cells, taken 180 days after TCRalphabeta/CD19-depleted stem cell transplant. The receptor's source is a male patient aged 10 to 17 who had a stem cell transplant for acute lymphoblastic leukemia, so the T cells may come from the graft donor. The rearrangement uses TRBV12-3 or TRBV12-4 and TRBJ2-7, with 8 bases fitting TRBD1. CDR3 amino acids: CASSSAGQAYEQYF. CDR3 nucleotide sequence: TGTGCCAGCAGTTCCGCGGGACAGGCCTACGAGCAGTACTTC.